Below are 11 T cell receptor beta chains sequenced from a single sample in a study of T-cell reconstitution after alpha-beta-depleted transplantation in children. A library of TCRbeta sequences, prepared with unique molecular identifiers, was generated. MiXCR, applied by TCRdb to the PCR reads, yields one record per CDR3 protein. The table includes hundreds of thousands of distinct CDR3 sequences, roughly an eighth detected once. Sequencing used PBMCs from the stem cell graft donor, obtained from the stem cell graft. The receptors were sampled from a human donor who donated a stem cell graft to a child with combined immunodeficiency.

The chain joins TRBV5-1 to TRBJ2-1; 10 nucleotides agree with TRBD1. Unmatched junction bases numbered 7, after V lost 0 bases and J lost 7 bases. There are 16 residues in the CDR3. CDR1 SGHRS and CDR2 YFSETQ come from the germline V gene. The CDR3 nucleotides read TGCGCCAGCAGCTTGGCCCGACAGGGGGCCAAGAATGAGCAGTTCTTC. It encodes CASSLARQGAKNEQFF.

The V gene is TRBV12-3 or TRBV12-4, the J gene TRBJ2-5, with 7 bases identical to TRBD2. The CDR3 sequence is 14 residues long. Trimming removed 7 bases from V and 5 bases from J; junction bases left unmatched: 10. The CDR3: CASTDGRGWETQYF. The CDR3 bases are TGTGCCAGCACCGATGGGAGGGGCTGGGAGACCCAGTACTTC.

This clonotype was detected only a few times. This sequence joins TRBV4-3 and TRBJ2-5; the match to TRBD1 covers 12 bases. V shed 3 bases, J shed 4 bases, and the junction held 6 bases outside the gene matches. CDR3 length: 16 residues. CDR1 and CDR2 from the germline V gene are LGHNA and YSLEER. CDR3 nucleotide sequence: TGCGCCAGCAGCCAGGGGGACAGGGGGCACGTAGAGACCCAGTACTTC. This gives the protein CASSQGDRGHVETQYF.

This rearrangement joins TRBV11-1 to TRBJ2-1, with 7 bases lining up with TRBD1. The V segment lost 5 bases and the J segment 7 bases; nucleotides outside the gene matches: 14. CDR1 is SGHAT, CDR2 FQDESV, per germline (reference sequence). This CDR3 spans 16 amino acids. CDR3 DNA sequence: TGTGCCAGCAGCCCCCGGACAGGCGGCAGGGTGAATGAGCAGTTCTTC. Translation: CASSPRTGGRVNEQFF.

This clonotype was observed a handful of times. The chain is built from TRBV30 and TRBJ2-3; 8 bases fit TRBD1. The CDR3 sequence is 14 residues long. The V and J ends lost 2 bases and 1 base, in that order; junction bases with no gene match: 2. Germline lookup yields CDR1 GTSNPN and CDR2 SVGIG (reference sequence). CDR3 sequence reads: CAWSLTGGTDTQYF. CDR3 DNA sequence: TGTGCCTGGAGTTTGACAGGGGGCACAGATACGCAGTATTTT.

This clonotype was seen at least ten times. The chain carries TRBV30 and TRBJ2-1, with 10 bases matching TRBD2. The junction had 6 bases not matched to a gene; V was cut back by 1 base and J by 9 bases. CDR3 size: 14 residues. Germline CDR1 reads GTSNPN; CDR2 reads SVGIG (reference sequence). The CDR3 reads CAWSDGTSVSEQFF. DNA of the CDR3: TGTGCCTGGAGTGACGGGACTAGCGTCAGTGAGCAGTTCTTC. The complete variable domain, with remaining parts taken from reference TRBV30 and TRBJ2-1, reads SQTIHQWPATLVQPVGSPLSLECTVEGTSNPNLYWYRQAAGRGLQLLFYSVGIGQISSEVPQNLSASRPQDRQFILSSKKLLLSDSGFYLCAWSDGTSVSEQFFGPGTRLTVL.

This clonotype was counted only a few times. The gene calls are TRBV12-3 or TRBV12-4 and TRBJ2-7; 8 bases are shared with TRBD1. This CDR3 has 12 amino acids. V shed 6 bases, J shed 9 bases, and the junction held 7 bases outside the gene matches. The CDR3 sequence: CASRGAGGAQYF. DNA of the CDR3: TGTGCCAGCAGAGGGGCAGGGGGCGCGCAGTACTTC.

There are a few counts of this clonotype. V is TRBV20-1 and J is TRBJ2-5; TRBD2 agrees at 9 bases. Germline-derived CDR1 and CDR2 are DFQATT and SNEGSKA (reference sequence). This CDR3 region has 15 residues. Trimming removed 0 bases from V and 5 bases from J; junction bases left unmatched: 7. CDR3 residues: CSARDLGSGGETQYF. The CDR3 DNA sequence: TGCAGTGCTAGAGATTTGGGTAGCGGGGGCGAGACCCAGTACTTC.

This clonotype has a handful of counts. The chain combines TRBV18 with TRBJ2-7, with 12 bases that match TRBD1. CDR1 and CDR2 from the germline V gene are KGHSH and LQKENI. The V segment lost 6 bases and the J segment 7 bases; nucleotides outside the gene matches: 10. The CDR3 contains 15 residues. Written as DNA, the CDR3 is TGTGCCAGCTCCCCCAGCGGGACAGGGGGCTGGGAGCAGTACTTC. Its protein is CASSPSGTGGWEQYF.

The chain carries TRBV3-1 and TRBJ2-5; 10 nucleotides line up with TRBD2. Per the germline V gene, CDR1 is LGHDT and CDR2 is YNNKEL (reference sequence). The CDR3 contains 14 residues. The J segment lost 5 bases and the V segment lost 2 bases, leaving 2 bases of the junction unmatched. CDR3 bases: TGTGCCAGCAGCCAATCGGGACTAGCGGAGACCCAGTACTTC. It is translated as CASSQSGLAETQYF.

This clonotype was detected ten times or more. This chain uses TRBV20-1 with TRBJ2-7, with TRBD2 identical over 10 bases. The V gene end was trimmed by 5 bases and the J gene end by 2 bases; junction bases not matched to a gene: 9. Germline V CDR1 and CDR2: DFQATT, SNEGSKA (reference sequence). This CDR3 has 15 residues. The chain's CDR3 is CSAEMASGSTYEQYF. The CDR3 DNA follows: TGCAGTGCTGAAATGGCTAGCGGGAGCACCTACGAGCAGTACTTC.